What follows describes a single T cell receptor beta chain. There are 13 residues in the CDR3. V gave up 7 bases and J gave up 8 bases; unmatched junction bases: 8. Germline-derived CDR1 and CDR2 are SGDLS and YYNGEE. These data belong to a study of blood T cell repertoires in COVID-19. Some clones are missing from TCRdb's copy, which holds only in-frame ones; the method was immunoSEQ multiplex PCR. Of around 50,000 clones listed, approximately 88% were seen once; the top ten hold about 3.2%. The TCR comes from a human donor in a cohort sampled during active COVID-19. The specimen was peripheral blood. The chain joins TRBV9 to TRBJ2-1, with 8 bases lining up with TRBD2. The chain's CDR3 is CASSGLVVDEQFF. Written as DNA, the CDR3 is TGTGCCAGCTCGGGACTAGTTGTCGATGAGCAGTTCTTC.